This section outlines one T cell receptor beta chain sequence together with its context. What it binds is unknown. This specimen belongs to a study of T cell responses to AZD1222 COVID-19 vaccine. Germline CDR1 MDHEN, CDR2 SYDVKM. V was shortened by 6 bases and J by 4 bases, with 1 base between the two germline ends. The CDR3 sequence is 9 residues long. Points from the study as a whole: CD4 TCRs associated with vaccination spanned spike, dominating at 160-218 and 743-854. Receipt of two AZD1222 doses was followed by a rise in Spike-specific TCR breadth and depth. The donor cohort was predominantly white British with a female majority, and clonal diversity may have been underestimated.

Some clones are missing from TCRdb's copy, which holds only in-frame ones; the method was immunoSEQ multiplex PCR. The profile shows some 150,000 clones, more than 75% of them singletons. The chain employs TRBV28 and TRBJ2-7; D remains ambiguous. This clonotype was obtained from an adult in good health. Material: peripheral blood, obtained on day 0 of AZD1222 vaccination. The CDR3 nucleotides are TGTGCCAGCAGGTACGAGCAGTACTTC. It is translated as CASRYEQYF.